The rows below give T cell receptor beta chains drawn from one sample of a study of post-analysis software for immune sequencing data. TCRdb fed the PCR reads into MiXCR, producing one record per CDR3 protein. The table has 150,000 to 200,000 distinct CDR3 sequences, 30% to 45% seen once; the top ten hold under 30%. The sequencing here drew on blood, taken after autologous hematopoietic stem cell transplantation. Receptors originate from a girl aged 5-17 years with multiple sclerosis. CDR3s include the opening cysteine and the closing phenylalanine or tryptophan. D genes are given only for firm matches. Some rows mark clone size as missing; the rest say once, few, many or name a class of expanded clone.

CDR3 protein: CSVDPGSGHEQYF
CDR3 DNA: TGCAGCGTTGATCCGGGGTCTGGGCACGAGCAGTACTTC
D gene: -
J gene: TRBJ2-7
V gene: TRBV29-1
clone size: many

CDR3 protein: CASSQAGTGVYGYTF
CDR3 DNA: TGTGCCAGCAGCCAAGCCGGGACGGGAGTTTATGGCTACACCTTC
D gene: -
J gene: TRBJ1-2
V gene: TRBV14
clone size: -

CDR3 protein: CASSAQSSYTGELFF
CDR3 DNA: TGTGCCAGCAGTGCTCAAAGCAGTTACACCGGGGAGCTGTTTTTT
D gene: -
J gene: TRBJ2-2
V gene: TRBV2
clone size: -

CDR3 protein: CASADWGAGVYNEQFF
CDR3 DNA: TGTGCCAGTGCAGATTGGGGAGCGGGAGTCTACAATGAGCAGTTCTTC
D gene: TRBD2
J gene: TRBJ2-1
V gene: TRBV2
clone size: few

CDR3 protein: CASSESRNQADTQYF
CDR3 DNA: TGCGCCAGCAGTGAGTCGAGAAATCAAGCGGATACGCAGTATTTT
D gene: -
J gene: TRBJ2-3
V gene: TRBV10-1
clone size: -

CDR3 protein: CATSAHGTGKEKLFF
CDR3 DNA: TGTGCCACCAGTGCCCACGGGACAGGGAAGGAAAAACTGTTTTTT
D gene: TRBD1
J gene: TRBJ1-4
V gene: TRBV24-1
clone size: -

CDR3 protein: CASSPPGGLGTTEAFF
CDR3 DNA: TGTGCCAGCAGTCCGCCCGGGGGGCTGGGTACCACTGAAGCTTTCTTT
D gene: -
J gene: TRBJ1-1
V gene: TRBV12-3/TRBV12-4
clone size: -

CDR3 protein: CSVGSNEQFF
CDR3 DNA: TGCAGCGTTGGGAGCAATGAGCAGTTCTTC
D gene: -
J gene: TRBJ2-1
V gene: TRBV29-1
clone size: few

CDR3 protein: CASSQSLTGFQETQYF
CDR3 DNA: TGTGCCAGCAGCCAAAGTTTGACAGGCTTCCAAGAGACCCAGTACTTC
D gene: -
J gene: TRBJ2-5
V gene: TRBV3-1
clone size: once

CDR3 protein: CSAGGTTDTQYF
CDR3 DNA: TGCAGCGCGGGAGGAACCACAGATACGCAGTATTTT
D gene: TRBD2
J gene: TRBJ2-3
V gene: TRBV29-1
clone size: -

CDR3 protein: CATSREGEKLFF
CDR3 DNA: TGTGCCACCAGCAGAGAGGGGGAAAAACTGTTTTTT
D gene: -
J gene: TRBJ1-4
V gene: TRBV15
clone size: -

CDR3 protein: CASTASGLSYGYTF
CDR3 DNA: TGTGCCAGCACAGCCTCGGGGTTAAGCTATGGCTACACCTTC
D gene: -
J gene: TRBJ1-2
V gene: TRBV9
clone size: few

CDR3 protein: CSAPSLGRGTGELFF
CDR3 DNA: TGCAGTGCTCCAAGCCTTGGACGGGGAACCGGGGAGCTGTTTTTT
D gene: -
J gene: TRBJ2-2
V gene: TRBV20-1
clone size: -

CDR3 protein: CSAGRAYEQYF
CDR3 DNA: TGCAGCGCCGGTAGGGCCTACGAGCAGTACTTC
D gene: -
J gene: TRBJ2-7
V gene: TRBV29-1
clone size: -

CDR3 protein: CASSQGAAGGPQETQYF
CDR3 DNA: TGCGCCAGCAGCCAAGGGGCAGCGGGAGGGCCCCAAGAGACCCAGTACTTC
D gene: TRBD2
J gene: TRBJ2-5
V gene: TRBV4-3
clone size: many

CDR3 protein: CSARDQGGAYNEQFF
CDR3 DNA: TGCAGTGCTAGAGATCAGGGGGGGGCCTACAATGAGCAGTTCTTC
D gene: -
J gene: TRBJ2-1
V gene: TRBV20-1
clone size: -

CDR3 protein: CASSRMAGVIDEQYF
CDR3 DNA: TGTGCCAGCAGTCGCATGGCAGGGGTTATCGACGAGCAGTACTTC
D gene: -
J gene: TRBJ2-7
V gene: TRBV6-2/TRBV6-3
clone size: -

CDR3 protein: CASSHGRFYEQYF
CDR3 DNA: TGTGCCAGCAGTCACGGCAGGTTCTACGAGCAGTACTTC
D gene: -
J gene: TRBJ2-7
V gene: TRBV12-3/TRBV12-4
clone size: -

CDR3 protein: CSARGEASGRTDTQYF
CDR3 DNA: TGCAGTGCTAGAGGGGAGGCTAGCGGTCGCACAGATACGCAGTATTTT
D gene: TRBD2
J gene: TRBJ2-3
V gene: TRBV20-1
clone size: few

CDR3 protein: CASSRGGQDRVLDMGNEQFF
CDR3 DNA: TGTGCCAGCAGCCGGGGGGGACAGGACAGGGTTCTAGATATGGGAAATGAGCAGTTCTTC
D gene: -
J gene: TRBJ2-1
V gene: TRBV7-8
clone size: few

CDR3 protein: CSVGGLSETQYF
CDR3 DNA: TGCAGCGTTGGAGGGTTATCAGAGACCCAGTACTTC
D gene: -
J gene: TRBJ2-5
V gene: TRBV29-1
clone size: many

CDR3 protein: CASSLSGISNTGELFF
CDR3 DNA: TGCGCCAGCAGCTTGTCAGGGATCTCCAACACCGGGGAGCTGTTTTTT
D gene: -
J gene: TRBJ2-2
V gene: TRBV5-1
clone size: -

CDR3 protein: CASSDPDRGYNEQFF
CDR3 DNA: TGTGCCAGCAGTGACCCTGACAGGGGATACAATGAGCAGTTCTTC
D gene: TRBD1
J gene: TRBJ2-1
V gene: TRBV6-4
clone size: -

CDR3 protein: CASSESAGGFYGYTF
CDR3 DNA: TGCGCCAGCAGTGAGTCGGCTGGGGGCTTCTATGGCTACACCTTC
D gene: -
J gene: TRBJ1-2
V gene: TRBV10-2
clone size: few

CDR3 protein: CASTSTSPHEQFF
CDR3 DNA: TGTGCCAGCACCTCTACCTCTCCTCATGAGCAGTTCTTC
D gene: -
J gene: TRBJ2-1
V gene: TRBV11-2
clone size: -

CDR3 protein: CASSSSGYWYF
CDR3 DNA: TGTGCCAGCAGTAGTAGCGGTTATTGGTACTTC
D gene: -
J gene: TRBJ2-4
V gene: TRBV2
clone size: once

CDR3 protein: CASTRGVGRTYGYTF
CDR3 DNA: TGTGCCAGCACCAGAGGGGTCGGCAGAACCTATGGCTACACCTTC
D gene: -
J gene: TRBJ1-2
V gene: TRBV11-1
clone size: once

CDR3 protein: CASTYGGPDTQYF
CDR3 DNA: TGTGCCAGCACCTACGGGGGCCCAGATACGCAGTATTTT
D gene: -
J gene: TRBJ2-3
V gene: TRBV7-2
clone size: -

CDR3 protein: CSARIVMDEQFF
CDR3 DNA: TGCAGTGCCCGAATAGTCATGGATGAGCAGTTCTTC
D gene: -
J gene: TRBJ2-1
V gene: TRBV20-1
clone size: -

CDR3 protein: CASSHIAGVGTDTQYF
CDR3 DNA: TGTGCCAGCAGCCATATAGCGGGAGTTGGGACAGATACGCAGTATTTT
D gene: TRBD2
J gene: TRBJ2-3
V gene: TRBV3-1
clone size: -

CDR3 protein: CASSLTRLANTGERFF
CDR3 DNA: TGTGCCAGCAGCTTGACGCGACTAGCCAACACCGGGGAGCGGTTTTTT
D gene: TRBD2
J gene: TRBJ2-2
V gene: TRBV7-8
clone size: -

CDR3 protein: CASRTDSFNYGYTF
CDR3 DNA: TGTGCCAGCAGGACAGACAGTTTTAACTATGGCTACACCTTC
D gene: -
J gene: TRBJ1-2
V gene: TRBV6-6
clone size: few

CDR3 protein: CASSLSGNLQQFF
CDR3 DNA: TGTGCCAGCAGTTTGAGCGGAAACCTCCAGCAGTTCTTC
D gene: -
J gene: TRBJ2-1
V gene: TRBV27
clone size: many

CDR3 protein: CASSSGMELGNQPQHF
CDR3 DNA: TGTGCCAGCAGTTCCGGTATGGAACTGGGCAATCAGCCCCAGCATTTT
D gene: -
J gene: TRBJ1-5
V gene: TRBV6-6
clone size: few

CDR3 protein: CASSGLAGGFGEQYF
CDR3 DNA: TGTGCCAGCAGTGGGCTAGCGGGAGGGTTCGGCGAGCAGTACTTC
D gene: TRBD2
J gene: TRBJ2-7
V gene: TRBV6-1
clone size: -

CDR3 protein: CASSSWGGGLSGANVLTF
CDR3 DNA: TGTGCCAGCAGTTCTTGGGGTGGGGGTCTCTCTGGGGCCAACGTCCTGACTTTC
D gene: -
J gene: TRBJ2-6
V gene: TRBV27
clone size: -

CDR3 protein: CASSLAAGGPPAYNEQFF
CDR3 DNA: TGTGCCAGCAGCTTAGCGGCAGGAGGCCCCCCGGCCTACAATGAGCAGTTCTTC
D gene: -
J gene: TRBJ2-1
V gene: TRBV7-9
clone size: few

CDR3 protein: CASSLLGGDFETQYF
CDR3 DNA: TGCGCCAGCAGCCTCCTTGGGGGAGACTTCGAGACCCAGTACTTC
D gene: -
J gene: TRBJ2-5
V gene: TRBV4-3
clone size: few

CDR3 protein: CASSVSTDTQYF
CDR3 DNA: TGTGCCAGCAGTGTTAGCACAGATACGCAGTATTTT
D gene: -
J gene: TRBJ2-3
V gene: TRBV6-1
clone size: few

CDR3 protein: CSARPGGQPQHF
CDR3 DNA: TGCAGTGCTAGACCCGGGGGTCAGCCCCAGCATTTT
D gene: -
J gene: TRBJ1-5
V gene: TRBV20-1
clone size: -

CDR3 protein: CSARTRTSGRGADTQYF
CDR3 DNA: TGCAGTGCCCGCACCCGGACTAGCGGGAGGGGGGCGGATACGCAGTATTTT
D gene: TRBD2
J gene: TRBJ2-3
V gene: TRBV20-1
clone size: -

CDR3 protein: CASSIKTGSNEQFF
CDR3 DNA: TGTGCCAGCAGTATTAAGACAGGGAGCAATGAGCAGTTCTTC
D gene: TRBD1
J gene: TRBJ2-1
V gene: TRBV7-2
clone size: -

CDR3 protein: CASSYLQGAGSTEAFF
CDR3 DNA: TGTGCCAGCAGTTACCTTCAGGGGGCGGGTAGCACTGAAGCTTTCTTT
D gene: TRBD1
J gene: TRBJ1-1
V gene: TRBV6-6
clone size: -

CDR3 protein: CASSLGGRANYGYTF
CDR3 DNA: TGTGCCAGCAGCTTGGGCGGCAGGGCTAACTATGGCTACACCTTC
D gene: -
J gene: TRBJ1-2
V gene: TRBV5-5
clone size: few

CDR3 protein: CASSHDPGSEQYF
CDR3 DNA: TGCGCCAGCAGCCACGATCCCGGATCGGAGCAGTACTTC
D gene: -
J gene: TRBJ2-7
V gene: TRBV4-3
clone size: many

CDR3 protein: CASSLSGTSGRPPYNEQFF
CDR3 DNA: TGCGCCAGCAGCTTGTCCGGGACTAGCGGGAGACCTCCCTACAATGAGCAGTTCTTC
D gene: TRBD2
J gene: TRBJ2-1
V gene: TRBV5-1
clone size: -

CDR3 protein: CASSLWGEQGDYGYTF
CDR3 DNA: TGCGCCAGCAGCTTGTGGGGCGAACAGGGAGACTATGGCTACACCTTC
D gene: -
J gene: TRBJ1-2
V gene: TRBV5-1
clone size: few

CDR3 protein: CASSHSWTGETYEQYF
CDR3 DNA: TGCGCCAGCAGCCATTCTTGGACAGGGGAAACCTACGAGCAGTACTTC
D gene: TRBD1
J gene: TRBJ2-7
V gene: TRBV4-3
clone size: -

CDR3 protein: CSVGVPPGNEQFF
CDR3 DNA: TGCAGCGTTGGTGTGCCTCCCGGGAATGAGCAGTTCTTC
D gene: -
J gene: TRBJ2-1
V gene: TRBV29-1
clone size: -

CDR3 protein: CSARDHERNNEQFF
CDR3 DNA: TGCAGTGCTAGAGATCATGAGCGGAACAATGAGCAGTTCTTC
D gene: -
J gene: TRBJ2-1
V gene: TRBV20-1
clone size: -

CDR3 protein: CASSLPARTGLVTGELFF
CDR3 DNA: TGTGCCAGCTCACTCCCCGCCCGGACAGGGTTGGTCACCGGGGAGCTGTTTTTT
D gene: TRBD1
J gene: TRBJ2-2
V gene: TRBV18
clone size: -

CDR3 protein: CASGPGLAGLDEQFF
CDR3 DNA: TGTGCCAGTGGGCCGGGACTAGCGGGATTGGATGAGCAGTTCTTC
D gene: TRBD2
J gene: TRBJ2-1
V gene: TRBV6-1
clone size: few

CDR3 protein: CASSYGPNYGYTF
CDR3 DNA: TGTGCCAGCAGTTACGGCCCTAATTATGGCTACACCTTC
D gene: -
J gene: TRBJ1-2
V gene: TRBV6-5
clone size: many

CDR3 protein: CASTLFSPAEAFF
CDR3 DNA: TGTGCCAGCACCCTTTTCAGTCCTGCTGAAGCTTTCTTT
D gene: -
J gene: TRBJ1-1
V gene: TRBV12-3/TRBV12-4
clone size: -

CDR3 protein: CSVEVSGSSYEQYF
CDR3 DNA: TGCAGCGTTGAAGTTAGCGGGAGCTCCTACGAGCAGTACTTC
D gene: TRBD2
J gene: TRBJ2-7
V gene: TRBV29-1
clone size: many

CDR3 protein: CASSPGPQGGYNEQFF
CDR3 DNA: TGTGCCAGCAGCCCCGGACCGCAGGGGGGGTACAATGAGCAGTTCTTC
D gene: -
J gene: TRBJ2-1
V gene: TRBV11-3
clone size: few

CDR3 protein: CASSPPGGAMNTEAFF
CDR3 DNA: TGTGCCAGCAGTCCTCCAGGGGGGGCCATGAACACTGAAGCTTTCTTT
D gene: TRBD1
J gene: TRBJ1-1
V gene: TRBV12-3/TRBV12-4
clone size: -

CDR3 protein: CASSRPVAGYNEQFF
CDR3 DNA: TGTGCCAGCTCACGCCCGGTTGCGGGCTACAATGAGCAGTTCTTC
D gene: -
J gene: TRBJ2-1
V gene: TRBV18
clone size: -